These T cell receptor beta chains were read from a single sample in a study of blood T cell repertoires in COVID-19. The repertoire was sequenced with immunoSEQ multiplex PCR; TCRdb's copy has only in-frame clones and lacks some. The sample contains 200,000 to 250,000 clones, around four fifths of which appear only once. The sequenced sample consisted of peripheral blood. These receptors were taken from a woman older than 75 with active or convalescent COVID-19. Both conserved end residues are part of each CDR3. D genes are given only for firm matches. Size is omitted from some rows. Given values are once, few, many or a class for expanded clones.

CDR3nt | CDR3aa | len | v_gene | abundance | j_gene | d_gene
TGTGCCTGGAGTTTGGGAGGGCCCCCCTACGAGCAGTACTTC | CAWSLGGPPYEQYF | 14 | TRBV30 | - | TRBJ2-7 | TRBD2
TGCGCCAGCAGCTTGGCTCGATCGACAGTCTCTGGAAACACCATATATTTT | CASSLARSTVSGNTIYF | 17 | TRBV5-1 | - | TRBJ1-3 | -
TGTGCCAGCGGAAACCCGGACAGCCCCTACGAGCAGTACTTC | CASGNPDSPYEQYF | 14 | TRBV2 | - | TRBJ2-7 | -
TGTGCCAGCACTTTGGGACAGAGCTCTGGAAACACCATATATTTT | CASTLGQSSGNTIYF | 15 | TRBV3-1/TRBV3-2 | - | TRBJ1-3 | TRBD1
TGTGCCAGCAGCCAAGATGTACTAGTAAGAGAGACCCAGTACTTC | CASSQDVLVRETQYF | 15 | TRBV3-1/TRBV3-2 | - | TRBJ2-5 | -
TGTGCCAGCAGCCCGACAGGGGGTAGCACTGAAGCTTTCTTT | CASSPTGGSTEAFF | 14 | TRBV7-2 | once | TRBJ1-1 | TRBD1
TGTGCCAGCAGCTTCGGGAAACACGAGCAGTACTTC | CASSFGKHEQYF | 12 | TRBV7-9 | - | TRBJ2-7 | -
TGTGCCAGTGGGTCCAGGGATATTGAAAAACTGTTTTTT | CASGSRDIEKLFF | 13 | TRBV19 | - | TRBJ1-4 | -
TGTGCCAGTAGTGGGCCGGGACTTCAGAGAGAGCAGTACTTC | CASSGPGLQREQYF | 14 | TRBV19 | - | TRBJ2-7 | -
TGCGCCAGCAGCTTGGGGGGCGGGACGGGCGAGCAGTACTTC | CASSLGGGTGEQYF | 14 | TRBV5-1 | - | TRBJ2-7 | -
TGTGCCAGCAGTAGACCAGGGGCCCAGTACTTC | CASSRPGAQYF | 11 | TRBV6-2/TRBV6-3 | - | TRBJ2-5 | -
TGTGCCAGCTCACCAACGGCGGCACATGAGCAGTTCTTC | CASSPTAAHEQFF | 13 | TRBV18 | - | TRBJ2-1 | -
TGTGCCAGCAGCCCCTGGGGGGGCGGGGAGCTGTTTTTT | CASSPWGGGELFF | 13 | TRBV9 | - | TRBJ2-2 | TRBD2
TGTGCCAGCAGCTCTGTTCAGTCGCAGCAGTACTTC | CASSSVQSQQYF | 12 | TRBV27 | - | TRBJ2-7 | -
TGTGCCAGCAGTTTCGGGGGTGGCTGGAATGAGCAGTTCTTC | CASSFGGGWNEQFF | 14 | TRBV28 | - | TRBJ2-1 | -
TGTGCCAGCCCTCCGCAGGGCAGGGACACTGAAGCTTTCTTT | CASPPQGRDTEAFF | 14 | TRBV27 | - | TRBJ1-1 | -
TGTGCCAGCAGTCCAAGTCTAACGGAAAAACTGTTTTTT | CASSPSLTEKLFF | 13 | TRBV28 | - | TRBJ1-4 | -
TGCGCCAGCAGTGAGTCGGGCGTTAATCAGCCCCAGCATTTT | CASSESGVNQPQHF | 14 | TRBV10-2 | once | TRBJ1-5 | -
TGTGCCAGCAGCTCGCTGGGACAGGTCCTCGGGGAGCTGTTTTTT | CASSSLGQVLGELFF | 15 | TRBV5-6 | - | TRBJ2-2 | TRBD1
TGTGCCAGCAGCACCCGACAGGGTGTTGAAAAACTGTTTTTT | CASSTRQGVEKLFF | 14 | TRBV7-2 | - | TRBJ1-4 | TRBD1
TGTGCCAGCAGCGCCAGGGGGAATGACATTCAGTACTTC | CASSARGNDIQYF | 13 | TRBV6-6 | - | TRBJ2-4 | TRBD1
TGTGCCATCAGTGAAGTTCAGGGAAGACACACAGATACGCAGTATTTT | CAISEVQGRHTDTQYF | 16 | TRBV10-3 | - | TRBJ2-3 | -
TGTGCCAGCAGCCAAGGGACTAGCGGTCTATACAATGAGCAGTTCTTC | CASSQGTSGLYNEQFF | 16 | TRBV4-2 | - | TRBJ2-1 | TRBD2
TGCGCCAGCAGCATAGGACAGGGGGTTGGTGAGACCCAGTACTTC | CASSIGQGVGETQYF | 15 | TRBV5-1 | - | TRBJ2-5 | TRBD1
TGTGCCAGCAGCCGCGAAACAGGGGGAAGAAACACCATATATTTT | CASSRETGGRNTIYF | 15 | TRBV3-1/TRBV3-2 | - | TRBJ1-3 | TRBD1
TGTGCCAGCAGCCTGGACAGGGTATCGAACACTGAAGCTTTCTTT | CASSLDRVSNTEAFF | 15 | TRBV27 | few | TRBJ1-1 | TRBD1
TGTGCCAGCAGCTCAAGGACAGGGAAAAATGAAAAACTGTTTTTT | CASSSRTGKNEKLFF | 15 | TRBV11-1 | - | TRBJ1-4 | TRBD1
TGTGCCAGCACCGAGCAGGGGACAGGAGGATACGAGCAGTACTTC | CASTEQGTGGYEQYF | 15 | TRBV2 | - | TRBJ2-7 | TRBD1
TGTGCCAGCTCATCTACTAGCGGGGGGGCGATCGAGCAGTACTTC | CASSSTSGGAIEQYF | 15 | TRBV18 | - | TRBJ2-7 | TRBD2
TGTGCCAGCAGCTTGACAGCGGGATACAATGAGCAGTTCTTC | CASSLTAGYNEQFF | 14 | TRBV5-6 | large | TRBJ2-1 | TRBD2
TGTGCCAGTAGCCTGGGACAGAACAATGAGCAGTTCTTC | CASSLGQNNEQFF | 13 | TRBV19 | - | TRBJ2-1 | TRBD1
TGTGCCAGCAGCTTAGGCCCAGGACAGGGGAACCAGCCCCAGCATTTT | CASSLGPGQGNQPQHF | 16 | TRBV7-9 | few | TRBJ1-5 | TRBD1
TGTGCCTGGACGGGCGGGGGCGCTGGGGCCAACGTCCTGACTTTC | CAWTGGGAGANVLTF | 15 | TRBV30 | - | TRBJ2-6 | -
TGTGCCAGCAGGGGTACAGGGGGCCCGGATCAGCCCCAGCATTTT | CASRGTGGPDQPQHF | 15 | TRBV28 | once | TRBJ1-5 | TRBD1
TGCGCCAGCAGCGGGACAGGGGACGGAAACACCATATATTTT | CASSGTGDGNTIYF | 14 | TRBV4-3 | - | TRBJ1-3 | TRBD1
TGTGCCAGCAGCCAAGTTGAGGGACAAGGTCGGGGCTACACCTTC | CASSQVEGQGRGYTF | 15 | TRBV4-2 | - | TRBJ1-2 | -
TGTGCCAGCAGCACCCAACCGGCCAGGTCACAAGAGACCCAGTACTTC | CASSTQPARSQETQYF | 16 | TRBV7-8 | - | TRBJ2-5 | -
TGCAGTGCTAGTGTAGGACTAGCGGGAGGGCCGAAAGTCTATGAGCAGTTCTTC | CSASVGLAGGPKVYEQFF | 18 | TRBV20-1 | - | TRBJ2-1 | TRBD2
TGTGCCAGCTCACCGGGACAGGGAGGGGCTGAAGCTTTCTTT | CASSPGQGGAEAFF | 14 | TRBV18 | - | TRBJ1-1 | TRBD1
TGTGCCAGCAGCTTAGGGCATTCATATGGCTACACCTTC | CASSLGHSYGYTF | 13 | TRBV11-1 | - | TRBJ1-2 | -
TGTGCCAGCTCACCAGACAGGAGTGGGGAAGCTTTCTTT | CASSPDRSGEAFF | 13 | TRBV18 | few | TRBJ1-1 | -
TGCGCCAGCAGCCAAGGGCCAGTAGCGGGGGAAGATACGCAGTATTTT | CASSQGPVAGEDTQYF | 16 | TRBV4-1 | - | TRBJ2-3 | TRBD2
TGTGCCAGCAGCCTCGGACAGGGGGCGATTCAGGGAAGGGTAAAAAAACTGTTTTTT | CASSLGQGAIQGRVKKLFF | 19 | TRBV11-2 | - | TRBJ1-4 | TRBD1
TGTGCCAGTAGTCTTACAGGGGGCGGCAGCAATCAGCCCCAGCATTTT | CASSLTGGGSNQPQHF | 16 | TRBV19 | once | TRBJ1-5 | TRBD1
TGTGCCAGCAGCCAAGCTGACTATGGCTACACCTTC | CASSQADYGYTF | 12 | TRBV3-1/TRBV3-2 | - | TRBJ1-2 | -
TGTGCCTGGAGGGCCTCCAAGCGGGGGTACCAAGAGACCCAGTACTTC | CAWRASKRGYQETQYF | 16 | TRBV30 | - | TRBJ2-5 | TRBD2
TGTGCCAGCAGCTTAGCTGGCGGGACCTACAATGAGCAGTTCTTC | CASSLAGGTYNEQFF | 15 | TRBV7-8 | - | TRBJ2-1 | -
TGTGCCAGCAGCTTCAGGGGTAAAAATGGCTACACCTTC | CASSFRGKNGYTF | 13 | TRBV7-3 | - | TRBJ1-2 | -
TGTGCCAGCAGCCAAGGGAAGATGAGAGACATGGGAGAGGAGCAGTACTTC | CASSQGKMRDMGEEQYF | 17 | TRBV14 | - | TRBJ2-7 | -
TGTGCCAGCCAATGGCTAGCGGCTAGCACAGATACGCAGTATTTT | CASQWLAASTDTQYF | 15 | TRBV6-5 | - | TRBJ2-3 | TRBD2
TGTGCCAGCAGCGCCAGACAGGGGTTGAACACTGAAGCTTTCTTT | CASSARQGLNTEAFF | 15 | TRBV11-3 | - | TRBJ1-1 | TRBD1
TGTGCCAGCAGGATCACTGGAGGTGAAGCTTTCTTT | CASRITGGEAFF | 12 | TRBV2 | - | TRBJ1-1 | -
TGTGCCCAACCTCGCGCTGCGGGGGCGCCCCCAGATACGCAGTATTTT | CAQPRAAGAPPDTQYF | 16 | TRBV19 | - | TRBJ2-3 | -
TGTGCCAGCAGTCCGACTAAAGATTCGAGTGAGCAGTTCTTC | CASSPTKDSSEQFF | 14 | TRBV27 | - | TRBJ2-1 | -
TGTGCCAGCAGCAAAAGCGGGGGCCAAGAGACCCAGTACTTC | CASSKSGGQETQYF | 14 | TRBV3-1/TRBV3-2 | once | TRBJ2-5 | TRBD2
TGTGCCAGCAGTGCCATTAGCTCCTACAATGAGCAGTTCTTC | CASSAISSYNEQFF | 14 | TRBV6-1 | - | TRBJ2-1 | -
TGTGCCAGCAGCCACACTGGACAGAGCTCTGGAAACACCATATATTTT | CASSHTGQSSGNTIYF | 16 | TRBV3-1/TRBV3-2 | few | TRBJ1-3 | -